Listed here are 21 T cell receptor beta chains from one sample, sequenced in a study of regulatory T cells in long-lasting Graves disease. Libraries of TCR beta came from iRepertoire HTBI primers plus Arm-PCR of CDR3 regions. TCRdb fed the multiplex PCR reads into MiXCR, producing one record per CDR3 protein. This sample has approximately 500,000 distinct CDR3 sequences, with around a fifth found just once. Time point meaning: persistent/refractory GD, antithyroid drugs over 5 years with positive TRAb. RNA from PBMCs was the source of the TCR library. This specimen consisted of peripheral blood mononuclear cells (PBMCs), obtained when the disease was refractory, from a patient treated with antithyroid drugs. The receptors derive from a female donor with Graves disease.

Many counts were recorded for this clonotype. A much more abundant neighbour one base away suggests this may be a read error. The DNA of the CDR3 is TGTGCCAGCAGTTTCTCGGCGAATCAGCCCCAGCATTTT. Translated, it gives CASSFSANQPQHF. The chain combines TRBV28 with TRBJ1-5; D gene ambiguous. This CDR3 is 13 amino acids long. Germline values: CDR1 MDHEN, CDR2 SYDVKM. V was clipped by 3 bases and J by 4 bases, with 7 bases between them.

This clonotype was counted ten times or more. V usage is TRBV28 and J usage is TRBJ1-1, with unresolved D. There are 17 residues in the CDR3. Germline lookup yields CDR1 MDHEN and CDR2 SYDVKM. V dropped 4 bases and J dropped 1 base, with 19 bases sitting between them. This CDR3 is CASSSPGWGGSNTEAFF. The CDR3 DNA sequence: TGTGCCAGCAGTTCCCCGGGCTGGGGTGGGTCGAACACTGAAGCTTTCTTT. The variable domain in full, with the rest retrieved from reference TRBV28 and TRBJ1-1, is DVKVTQSSRYLVKRTGEKVFLECVQDMDHENMFWYRQDPGLGLRLIYFSYDVKMKEKGDIPEGYSVSREKKERFSLILESASTNQTSMYLCASSSPGWGGSNTEAFFGQGTRLTVV.

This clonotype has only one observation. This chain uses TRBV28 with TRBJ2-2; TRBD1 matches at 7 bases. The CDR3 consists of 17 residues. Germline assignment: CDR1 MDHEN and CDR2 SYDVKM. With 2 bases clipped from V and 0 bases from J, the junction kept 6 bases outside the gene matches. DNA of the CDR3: TGTGCCAGCAGTTTACCCCCGGGACAGACGAACACCGGGGAGCTGTTTTTT. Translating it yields CASSLPPGQTNTGELFF.

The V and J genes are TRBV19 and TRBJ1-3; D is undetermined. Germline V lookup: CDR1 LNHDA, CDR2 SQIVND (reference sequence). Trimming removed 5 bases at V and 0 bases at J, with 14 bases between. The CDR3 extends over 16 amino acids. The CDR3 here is CASSERTAFSGNTIYF. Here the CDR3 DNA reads TGTGCCAGTAGTGAACGAACAGCCTTCTCTGGAAACACCATATATTTT.

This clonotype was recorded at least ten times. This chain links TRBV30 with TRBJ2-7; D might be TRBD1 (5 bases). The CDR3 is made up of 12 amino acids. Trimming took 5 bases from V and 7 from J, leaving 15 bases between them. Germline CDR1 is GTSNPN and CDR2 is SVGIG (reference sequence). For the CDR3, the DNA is TGTGCCTGGTGTTTGAGATCAGGGGAGCAGTACTTC. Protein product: CAWCLRSGEQYF.

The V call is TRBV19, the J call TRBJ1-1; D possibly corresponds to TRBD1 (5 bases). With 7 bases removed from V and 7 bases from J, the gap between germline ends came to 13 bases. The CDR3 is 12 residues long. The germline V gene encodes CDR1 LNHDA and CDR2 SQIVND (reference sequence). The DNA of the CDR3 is TGTGCCAGTATGAGGGGCCGAAATGAAGCTTTCTTT. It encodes CASMRGRNEAFF.

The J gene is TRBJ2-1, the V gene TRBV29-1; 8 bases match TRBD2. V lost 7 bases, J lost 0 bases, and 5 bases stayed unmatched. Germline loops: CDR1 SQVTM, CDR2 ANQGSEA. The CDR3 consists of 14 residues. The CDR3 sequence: CSGVSGSSYNEQFF. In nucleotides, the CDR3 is TGCAGCGGGGTAAGCGGGAGCTCCTACAATGAGCAGTTCTTC.

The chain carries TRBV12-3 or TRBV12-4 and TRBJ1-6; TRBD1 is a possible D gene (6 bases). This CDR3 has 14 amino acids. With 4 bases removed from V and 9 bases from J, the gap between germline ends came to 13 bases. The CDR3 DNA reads TGTGCCAGCAGTTGGATAGGGGGGGGTTCACCCCTCCACTTT. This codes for CASSWIGGGSPLHF.

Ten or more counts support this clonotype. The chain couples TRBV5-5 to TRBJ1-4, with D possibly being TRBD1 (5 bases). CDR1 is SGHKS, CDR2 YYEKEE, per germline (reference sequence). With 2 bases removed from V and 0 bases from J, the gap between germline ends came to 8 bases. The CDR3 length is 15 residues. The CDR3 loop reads CASSFEQATNEKLFF. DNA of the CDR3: TGTGCCAGCAGCTTCGAACAGGCAACTAATGAAAAACTGTTTTTT. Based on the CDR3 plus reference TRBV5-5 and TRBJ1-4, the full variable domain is DAGVTQSPTHLIKTRGQQVTLRCSPISGHKSVSWYQQVLGQGPQFIFQYYEKEERGRGNFPDRFSARQFPNYSSELNVNALLLGDSALYLCASSFEQATNEKLFFGSGTQLSVL.

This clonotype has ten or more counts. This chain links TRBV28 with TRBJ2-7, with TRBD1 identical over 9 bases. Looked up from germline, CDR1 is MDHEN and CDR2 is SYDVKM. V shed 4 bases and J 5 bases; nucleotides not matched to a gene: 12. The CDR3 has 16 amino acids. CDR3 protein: CASSSLPDRGGHEQYF. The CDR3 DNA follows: TGTGCCAGCAGTTCCCTCCCGGACAGGGGTGGACACGAGCAGTACTTC.

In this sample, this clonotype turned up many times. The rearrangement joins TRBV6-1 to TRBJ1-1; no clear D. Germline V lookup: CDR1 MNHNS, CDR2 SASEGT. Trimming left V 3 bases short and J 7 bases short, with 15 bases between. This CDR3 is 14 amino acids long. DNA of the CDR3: TGTGCCAGCAGTGATCCGGAGGAGTGGAGTGAAGCTTTCTTT. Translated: CASSDPEEWSEAFF.

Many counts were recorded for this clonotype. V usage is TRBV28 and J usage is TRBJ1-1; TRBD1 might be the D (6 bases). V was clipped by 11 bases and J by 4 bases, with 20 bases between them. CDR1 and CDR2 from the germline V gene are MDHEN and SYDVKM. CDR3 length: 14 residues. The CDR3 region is CAVRPGASGTEAFF. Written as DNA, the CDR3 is TGTGCCGTTCGACCGGGGGCCTCGGGCACTGAAGCTTTCTTT.

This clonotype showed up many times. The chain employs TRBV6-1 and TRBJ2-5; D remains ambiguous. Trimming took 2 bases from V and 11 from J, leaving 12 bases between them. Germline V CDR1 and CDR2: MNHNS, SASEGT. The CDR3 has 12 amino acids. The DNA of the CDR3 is TGTGCCAGCAGTGAAACCCGACAAATTCAGTACTTC. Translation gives CASSETRQIQYF.

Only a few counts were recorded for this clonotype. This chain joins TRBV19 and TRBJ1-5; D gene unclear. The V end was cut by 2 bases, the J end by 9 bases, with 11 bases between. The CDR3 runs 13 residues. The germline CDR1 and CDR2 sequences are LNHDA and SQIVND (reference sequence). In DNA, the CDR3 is TGTGCCAGTAGTATAAACTCAGCCGGGCCCCAGCATTTT. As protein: CASSINSAGPQHF.

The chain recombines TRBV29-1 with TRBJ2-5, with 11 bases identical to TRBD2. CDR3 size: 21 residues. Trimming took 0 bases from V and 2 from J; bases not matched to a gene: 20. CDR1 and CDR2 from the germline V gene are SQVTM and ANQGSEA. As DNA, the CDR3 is TGCAGCGTTGAAGACCTACGACTAGCGGGGTCCGGTTGGATGGGGCAAGAGACCCAGTACTTC. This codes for CSVEDLRLAGSGWMGQETQYF.

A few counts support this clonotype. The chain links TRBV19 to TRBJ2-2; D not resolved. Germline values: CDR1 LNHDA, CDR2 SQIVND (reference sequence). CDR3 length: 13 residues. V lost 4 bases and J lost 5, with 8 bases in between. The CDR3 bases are TGTGCCAGTAGTACGGTGGGGACCGGGGAGCTGTTTTTT. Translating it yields CASSTVGTGELFF.

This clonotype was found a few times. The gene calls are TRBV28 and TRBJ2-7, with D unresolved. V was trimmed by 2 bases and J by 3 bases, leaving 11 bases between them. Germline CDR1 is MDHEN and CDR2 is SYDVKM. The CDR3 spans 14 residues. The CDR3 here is CASSLGPVLYEQYF. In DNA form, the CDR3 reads TGTGCCAGCAGTTTAGGGCCAGTTCTCTACGAGCAGTACTTC.

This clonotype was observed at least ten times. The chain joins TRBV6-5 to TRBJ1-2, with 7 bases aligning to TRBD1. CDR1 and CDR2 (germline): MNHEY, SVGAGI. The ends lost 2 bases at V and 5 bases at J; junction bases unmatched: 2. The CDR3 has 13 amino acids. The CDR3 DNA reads TGTGCCAGCAGTTACGAGGGGGCGTATGGCTACACCTTC. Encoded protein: CASSYEGAYGYTF.

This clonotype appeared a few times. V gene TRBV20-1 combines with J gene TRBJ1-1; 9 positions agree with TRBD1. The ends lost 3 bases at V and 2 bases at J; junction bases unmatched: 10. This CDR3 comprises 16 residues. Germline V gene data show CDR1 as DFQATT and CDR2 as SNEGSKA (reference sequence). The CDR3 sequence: CSASPRDREYNTEAFF. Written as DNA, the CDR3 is TGCAGTGCTAGCCCGCGGGACAGGGAATACAACACTGAAGCTTTCTTT.

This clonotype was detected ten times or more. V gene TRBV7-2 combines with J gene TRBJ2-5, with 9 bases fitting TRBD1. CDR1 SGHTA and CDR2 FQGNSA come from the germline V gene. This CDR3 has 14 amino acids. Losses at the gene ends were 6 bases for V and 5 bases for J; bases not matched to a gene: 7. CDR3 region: CASRPPGQGETQYF. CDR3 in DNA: TGTGCCAGCAGACCACCGGGACAGGGTGAGACCCAGTACTTC.

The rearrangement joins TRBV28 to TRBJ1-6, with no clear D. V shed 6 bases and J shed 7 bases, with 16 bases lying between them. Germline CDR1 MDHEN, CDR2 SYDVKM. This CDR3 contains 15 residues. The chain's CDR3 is CASRPLERKNSPLHF. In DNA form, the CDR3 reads TGTGCCAGCAGACCACTGGAGCGGAAGAATTCACCCCTCCACTTT.